A selection of T cell receptor beta chains follows, all from one sample in a study of metastatic and nonmetastatic thyroid tumors. TCRdb reassembled clones from the PCR reads with MiXCR. The repertoire holds about 41,000 clones, about an eighth seen once, with under 30% in the top ten. Sequenced material: blood. These receptors were obtained from a female donor with papillary thyroid cancer or a benign thyroid nodule (not recorded which). Some clones in this sample may be carry-over from other donors' samples. Each CDR3 is given with its conserved first and last residue. Fields, in order: clone size, V gene, D gene, CDR3 length, J gene, CDR3 protein, CDR3 DNA. A D gene is named only where the DNA matches it firmly. The size field is filled for only some rows; it gives once, few, many or a size class.

abundance: many
v_gene: TRBV9
d_gene: TRBD1
len: 18
j_gene: TRBJ2-1
CDR3aa: CASSSTHRDRGSYNEQFF
CDR3nt: TGTGCCAGCAGCTCTACCCACCGGGACAGGGGATCCTACAATGAGCAGTTCTTC

abundance: many
v_gene: TRBV11-2
d_gene: -
len: 15
j_gene: TRBJ2-5
CDR3aa: CASSLGAGEGETQYF
CDR3nt: TGTGCCAGCAGCTTGGGGGCGGGAGAGGGGGAGACCCAGTACTTC

abundance: many
v_gene: TRBV27
d_gene: -
len: 18
j_gene: TRBJ2-1
CDR3aa: CASSLRSRGPYSYNEQFF
CDR3nt: TGTGCCAGCAGTTTAAGGAGTCGTGGACCCTACTCCTACAATGAGCAGTTCTTC

abundance: few
v_gene: TRBV7-2
d_gene: -
len: 14
j_gene: TRBJ2-5
CDR3aa: CASRLDRERETQYF
CDR3nt: TGTGCCAGCAGATTAGACCGGGAGCGGGAGACCCAGTACTTC

abundance: few
v_gene: TRBV27
d_gene: -
len: 16
j_gene: TRBJ1-6
CDR3aa: CASRRELRSYNSPLHF
CDR3nt: TGTGCCAGCAGAAGGGAACTCCGCTCCTATAATTCACCCCTCCACTTT

abundance: many
v_gene: TRBV5-6
d_gene: -
len: 15
j_gene: TRBJ2-7
CDR3aa: CASSFGGGYSYEQYF
CDR3nt: TGTGCCAGCAGCTTTGGCGGGGGCTACTCCTACGAGCAGTACTTC

abundance: many
v_gene: TRBV4-1
d_gene: -
len: 15
j_gene: TRBJ2-2
CDR3aa: CASSQEAREAGELFF
CDR3nt: TGCGCCAGCAGCCAAGAGGCCAGGGAAGCCGGGGAGCTGTTTTTT

abundance: many
v_gene: TRBV6-5
d_gene: TRBD1
len: 21
j_gene: TRBJ2-6
CDR3aa: CASSSTGGGRDSLSGANVLTF
CDR3nt: TGTGCCAGCAGTTCTACAGGGGGCGGGCGCGACTCCCTCTCTGGGGCCAACGTCCTGACTTTC

abundance: many
v_gene: TRBV2
d_gene: TRBD1
len: 14
j_gene: TRBJ2-3
CDR3aa: CTSRDGQGVDTQYF
CDR3nt: TGTACCAGCAGGGACGGACAGGGGGTAGATACGCAGTATTTT

abundance: many
v_gene: TRBV2
d_gene: TRBD2
len: 15
j_gene: TRBJ2-3
CDR3aa: CASSALAGVVDTQYF
CDR3nt: TGTGCCAGCAGTGCATTGGCGGGAGTAGTCGATACGCAGTATTTT

abundance: many
v_gene: TRBV20-1
d_gene: TRBD2
len: 16
j_gene: TRBJ2-1
CDR3aa: CSARVPGLGFGNEQFF
CDR3nt: TGCAGTGCTAGAGTCCCGGGACTAGGCTTCGGGAATGAGCAGTTCTTC

abundance: few
v_gene: TRBV7-9
d_gene: -
len: 12
j_gene: TRBJ2-3
CDR3aa: CASSPTPDTQYF
CDR3nt: TGTGCCAGCAGCCCGACCCCAGATACGCAGTATTTT

abundance: many
v_gene: TRBV27
d_gene: -
len: 15
j_gene: TRBJ2-7
CDR3aa: CASSLSLGGFYEQYF
CDR3nt: TGTGCCAGCAGTTTATCGCTAGGGGGGTTCTACGAGCAGTACTTC

abundance: -
v_gene: TRBV28
d_gene: -
len: 15
j_gene: TRBJ2-7
CDR3aa: CANSSLRDIPYEQYF
CDR3nt: TGTGCCAACAGTTCACTTCGGGACATACCCTACGAGCAGTACTTC

abundance: once
v_gene: TRBV7-3
d_gene: -
len: 15
j_gene: TRBJ1-1
CDR3aa: CASSPFEAGNTEAFF
CDR3nt: TGTGCCAGCAGCCCCTTTGAAGCGGGGAACACTGAAGCTTTCTTT

abundance: many
v_gene: TRBV20-1
d_gene: -
len: 13
j_gene: TRBJ1-5
CDR3aa: CSARTVSNQPQHF
CDR3nt: TGCAGTGCTAGGACAGTTAGCAATCAGCCCCAGCATTTT

abundance: many
v_gene: TRBV7-6
d_gene: -
len: 17
j_gene: TRBJ2-2
CDR3aa: CASSLYGAGVNTGELFF
CDR3nt: TGTGCCAGCAGCTTATACGGAGCGGGTGTGAACACCGGGGAGCTGTTTTTT

abundance: -
v_gene: TRBV28
d_gene: TRBD2
len: 15
j_gene: TRBJ2-1
CDR3aa: CASIRGGLSYNQQFF
CDR3nt: TGTGCCAGCATCCGGGGGGGACTCAGCTACAATCAGCAGTTCTTC

abundance: -
v_gene: TRBV7-2
d_gene: -
len: 13
j_gene: TRBJ2-7
CDR3aa: CASTEVSSCKQYF
CDR3nt: TGTGCCAGCACCGAAGTGTCTTCGTGTAAGCAGTACTTC

abundance: many
v_gene: TRBV5-5
d_gene: -
len: 15
j_gene: TRBJ1-4
CDR3aa: CASSPEGRLNEKLFF
CDR3nt: TGTGCCAGCAGCCCCGAGGGGCGGCTGAATGAAAAACTGTTTTTT

abundance: many
v_gene: TRBV19
d_gene: -
len: 18
j_gene: TRBJ1-5
CDR3aa: CASSIGLRGQGTNQPQHF
CDR3nt: TGTGCCAGTAGTATCGGTTTACGAGGGCAGGGGACTAATCAGCCCCAGCATTTT

abundance: many
v_gene: TRBV19
d_gene: -
len: 14
j_gene: TRBJ1-5
CDR3aa: CASRMVGGNQPQHF
CDR3nt: TGTGCCAGTAGAATGGTGGGGGGCAATCAGCCCCAGCATTTT

abundance: many
v_gene: TRBV27
d_gene: -
len: 14
j_gene: TRBJ2-7
CDR3aa: CASSLSSPGEVQYF
CDR3nt: TGTGCCAGCAGTTTATCGTCCCCTGGGGAGGTGCAGTACTTC

abundance: many
v_gene: TRBV7-6
d_gene: TRBD1
len: 13
j_gene: TRBJ1-2
CDR3aa: CASSLPGQPGYTF
CDR3nt: TGTGCCAGCAGCTTGCCGGGACAGCCAGGCTACACCTTC

abundance: many
v_gene: TRBV30
d_gene: TRBD1
len: 14
j_gene: TRBJ2-3
CDR3aa: CAWNSQGALNTQYF
CDR3nt: TGTGCCTGGAACAGCCAGGGGGCTCTGAATACGCAGTATTTT

abundance: many
v_gene: TRBV24-1
d_gene: TRBD2
len: 17
j_gene: TRBJ2-7
CDR3aa: CATSDSTTSGRAPEQYF
CDR3nt: TGTGCCACCAGTGATTCGACGACTAGCGGGAGGGCCCCCGAGCAGTACTTC

abundance: many
v_gene: TRBV24-1
d_gene: -
len: 12
j_gene: TRBJ1-4
CDR3aa: CATSDGDEKLFF
CDR3nt: TGTGCCACCAGTGATGGAGATGAAAAACTGTTTTTT

abundance: many
v_gene: TRBV11-1
d_gene: TRBD2
len: 17
j_gene: TRBJ2-1
CDR3aa: CASSLKSGREATNEQFF
CDR3nt: TGTGCCAGCAGCTTAAAAAGCGGGAGGGAGGCGACCAATGAGCAGTTCTTC

abundance: many
v_gene: TRBV19
d_gene: -
len: 13
j_gene: TRBJ2-7
CDR3aa: CASSIRTNHEQYF
CDR3nt: TGTGCCAGTAGTATAAGGACAAACCACGAGCAGTACTTC

abundance: many
v_gene: TRBV5-1
d_gene: -
len: 15
j_gene: TRBJ2-7
CDR3aa: CASSLARQAPYEQYF
CDR3nt: TGCGCCAGCAGCTTGGCACGGCAGGCCCCCTACGAGCAGTACTTC

abundance: many
v_gene: TRBV6-1
d_gene: -
len: 13
j_gene: TRBJ1-2
CDR3aa: CASSLAGDYGYTF
CDR3nt: TGTGCCAGCAGTTTGGCAGGGGACTATGGCTACACCTTC

abundance: few
v_gene: TRBV5-1
d_gene: TRBD1
len: 14
j_gene: TRBJ1-6
CDR3aa: CASSFQGEGSPLHF
CDR3nt: TGCGCCAGCAGCTTCCAGGGGGAGGGCTCACCCCTCCACTTT

abundance: -
v_gene: TRBV28
d_gene: -
len: 15
j_gene: TRBJ1-1
CDR3aa: CASTHTSGRGRKAFF
CDR3nt: TGTGCCAGCACCCACACAAGTGGCCGGGGGAGGAAAGCTTTCTTT

abundance: many
v_gene: TRBV3-1
d_gene: -
len: 17
j_gene: TRBJ2-3
CDR3aa: CASSQDVVPSSSDTQYF
CDR3nt: TGTGCCAGCAGCCAAGATGTGGTTCCTAGCAGTTCTGATACGCAGTATTTT

abundance: many
v_gene: TRBV7-8
d_gene: -
len: 17
j_gene: TRBJ2-7
CDR3aa: CASSEGRSLRDTYEQYF
CDR3nt: TGTGCCAGCAGCGAGGGGAGGAGTTTGCGGGACACCTACGAGCAGTACTTC

abundance: many
v_gene: TRBV28
d_gene: -
len: 16
j_gene: TRBJ2-1
CDR3aa: CASRRDDSSSYNEQFF
CDR3nt: TGTGCCAGCAGGCGTGACGACAGTAGCTCCTACAATGAGCAGTTCTTC

abundance: many
v_gene: TRBV4-1
d_gene: -
len: 13
j_gene: TRBJ1-2
CDR3aa: CASSHISYDGYTF
CDR3nt: TGCGCCAGCAGCCATATAAGTTACGATGGCTACACCTTC

abundance: many
v_gene: TRBV12-3/TRBV12-4
d_gene: TRBD1
len: 16
j_gene: TRBJ2-7
CDR3aa: CASSQTGGIPVYEQYF
CDR3nt: TGTGCCAGCAGTCAGACAGGGGGCATACCGGTCTACGAGCAGTACTTC

abundance: many
v_gene: TRBV27
d_gene: -
len: 13
j_gene: TRBJ1-2
CDR3aa: CASSKAEGYGYTF
CDR3nt: TGTGCCAGCAGTAAAGCCGAGGGGTATGGCTACACCTTC

abundance: -
v_gene: TRBV28
d_gene: -
len: 12
j_gene: TRBJ2-7
CDR3aa: CASSPQSYEQYF
CDR3nt: TGTGCCAGCAGTCCACAGAGCTACGAGCAGTACTTC

abundance: many
v_gene: TRBV27
d_gene: TRBD1
len: 15
j_gene: TRBJ2-3
CDR3aa: CASSLTGGSPDTQYF
CDR3nt: TGTGCCAGCAGTTTAACAGGGGGGAGCCCAGATACGCAGTATTTT

abundance: many
v_gene: TRBV2
d_gene: -
len: 16
j_gene: TRBJ2-1
CDR3aa: CASSVGGASHYNEQFF
CDR3nt: TGTGCCAGCAGTGTTGGAGGGGCCAGCCACTACAATGAGCAGTTCTTC

abundance: many
v_gene: TRBV7-3
d_gene: -
len: 13
j_gene: TRBJ1-1
CDR3aa: CASSSLVGTEAFF
CDR3nt: TGTGCCAGCAGCTCTCTCGTAGGGACTGAAGCTTTCTTT

abundance: many
v_gene: TRBV25-1
d_gene: -
len: 16
j_gene: TRBJ1-1
CDR3aa: CASRERQGKENTEAFF
CDR3nt: TGTGCCAGCAGGGAGAGGCAGGGTAAGGAGAACACTGAAGCTTTCTTT

abundance: many
v_gene: TRBV7-2
d_gene: -
len: 14
j_gene: TRBJ1-2
CDR3aa: CASSLYREFYGYTF
CDR3nt: TGTGCCAGCAGCCTTTATCGGGAATTCTATGGCTACACCTTC

abundance: -
v_gene: TRBV20-1
d_gene: TRBD2
len: 16
j_gene: TRBJ2-2
CDR3aa: CSARVAGGPGAGELFF
CDR3nt: TGCAGCGCTAGAGTAGCGGGAGGGCCCGGCGCCGGGGAGCTGTTTTTT

abundance: medium-sized
v_gene: TRBV19
d_gene: TRBD1
len: 14
j_gene: TRBJ2-1
CDR3aa: CASTRTGENNEQFF
CDR3nt: TGTGCCAGTACGAGGACAGGGGAGAATAATGAGCAGTTCTTC

abundance: many
v_gene: TRBV20-1
d_gene: -
len: 17
j_gene: TRBJ1-6
CDR3aa: CSARDRDSLIGGSPLHF
CDR3nt: TGCAGTGCTAGAGATCGGGACTCTCTGATCGGGGGTTCACCCCTCCACTTT

abundance: many
v_gene: TRBV6-1
d_gene: -
len: 14
j_gene: TRBJ2-3
CDR3aa: CASSESFGSDTQYF
CDR3nt: TGTGCCAGCAGTGAGTCATTTGGCTCAGATACGCAGTATTTT

abundance: many
v_gene: TRBV7-2
d_gene: -
len: 12
j_gene: TRBJ1-3
CDR3aa: CASSSPGNTIYF
CDR3nt: TGTGCCAGCAGCTCACCAGGAAACACCATATATTTT

abundance: -
v_gene: TRBV4-1
d_gene: -
len: 19
j_gene: TRBJ1-1
CDR3aa: CASSHGPKWVVMESTEAFF
CDR3nt: TGCGCCAGCAGCCATGGACCTAAGTGGGTCGTAATGGAGAGCACTGAAGCTTTCTTT

abundance: many
v_gene: TRBV4-2
d_gene: -
len: 14
j_gene: TRBJ2-5
CDR3aa: CASSQGSAAETQYF
CDR3nt: TGTGCCAGCAGCCAAGGATCAGCCGCCGAGACCCAGTACTTC

abundance: -
v_gene: TRBV7-9
d_gene: -
len: 15
j_gene: TRBJ2-2
CDR3aa: CASILYQQGVGELFF
CDR3nt: TGTGCCAGCATCTTGTACCAACAGGGTGTGGGGGAGCTGTTTTTT

abundance: many
v_gene: TRBV27
d_gene: TRBD2
len: 14
j_gene: TRBJ2-1
CDR3aa: CATWTSGRVDEQFF
CDR3nt: TGTGCCACCTGGACTAGCGGGAGAGTCGATGAGCAGTTCTTC

abundance: many
v_gene: TRBV20-1
d_gene: TRBD1
len: 15
j_gene: TRBJ2-7
CDR3aa: CSARVPTGAPYEQYF
CDR3nt: TGCAGTGCTAGAGTTCCTACAGGGGCCCCCTACGAGCAGTACTTC